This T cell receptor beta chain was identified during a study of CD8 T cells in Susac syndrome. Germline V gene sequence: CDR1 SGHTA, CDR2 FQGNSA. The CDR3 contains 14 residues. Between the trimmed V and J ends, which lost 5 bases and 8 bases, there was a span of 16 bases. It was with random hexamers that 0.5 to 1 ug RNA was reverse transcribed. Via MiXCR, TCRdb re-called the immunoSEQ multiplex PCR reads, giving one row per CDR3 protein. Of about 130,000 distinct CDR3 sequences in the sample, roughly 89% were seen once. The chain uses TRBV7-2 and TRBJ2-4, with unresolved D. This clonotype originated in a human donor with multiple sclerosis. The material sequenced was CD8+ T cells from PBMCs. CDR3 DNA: TGTGCCAGCAGCCCCCGTACCGAACAGCACATTCAGTACTTC. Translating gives CASSPRTEQHIQYF.